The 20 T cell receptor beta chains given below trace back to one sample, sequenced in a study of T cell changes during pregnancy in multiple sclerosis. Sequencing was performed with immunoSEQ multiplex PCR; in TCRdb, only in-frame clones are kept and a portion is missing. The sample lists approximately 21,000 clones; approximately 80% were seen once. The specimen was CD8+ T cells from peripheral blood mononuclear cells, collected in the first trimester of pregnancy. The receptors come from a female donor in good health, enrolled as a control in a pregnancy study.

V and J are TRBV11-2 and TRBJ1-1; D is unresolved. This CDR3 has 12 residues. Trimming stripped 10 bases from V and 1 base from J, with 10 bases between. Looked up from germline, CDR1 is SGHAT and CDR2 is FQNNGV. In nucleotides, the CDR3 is TGTGCCACCCTAGAAGGGAACACTGAAGCTTTCTTT. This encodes CATLEGNTEAFF.

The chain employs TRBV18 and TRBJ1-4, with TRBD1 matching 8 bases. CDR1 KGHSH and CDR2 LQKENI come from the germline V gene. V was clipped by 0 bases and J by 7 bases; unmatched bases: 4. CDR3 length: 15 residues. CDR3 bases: TGTGCCAGCTCACCACCGGGGCAGGGGGCTGAAAAACTGTTTTTT. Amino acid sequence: CASSPPGQGAEKLFF.

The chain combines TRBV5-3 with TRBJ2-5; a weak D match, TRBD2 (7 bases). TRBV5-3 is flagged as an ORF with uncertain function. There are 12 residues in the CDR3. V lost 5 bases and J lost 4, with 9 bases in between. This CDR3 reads CARSRGAETQYF. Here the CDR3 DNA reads TGTGCCAGAAGTCGGGGGGCAGAGACCCAGTACTTC.

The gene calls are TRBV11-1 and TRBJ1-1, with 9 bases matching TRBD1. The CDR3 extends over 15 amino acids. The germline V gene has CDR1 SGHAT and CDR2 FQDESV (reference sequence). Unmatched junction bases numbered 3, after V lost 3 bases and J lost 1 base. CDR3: CASSLDRGENTEAFF. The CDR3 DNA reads TGTGCCAGCAGCTTGGACAGGGGCGAGAACACTGAAGCTTTCTTT.

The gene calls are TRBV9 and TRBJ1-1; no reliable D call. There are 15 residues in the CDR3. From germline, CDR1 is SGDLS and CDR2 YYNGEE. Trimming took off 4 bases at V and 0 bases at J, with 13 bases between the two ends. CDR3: CASSRVHLMNTEAFF. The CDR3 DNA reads TGTGCCAGCAGCCGGGTCCACCTCATGAACACTGAAGCTTTCTTT.

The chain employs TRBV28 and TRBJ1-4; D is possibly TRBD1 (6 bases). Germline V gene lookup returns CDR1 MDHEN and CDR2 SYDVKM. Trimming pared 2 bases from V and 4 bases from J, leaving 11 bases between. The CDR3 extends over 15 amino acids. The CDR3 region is CASSLTGTVNEKLFF. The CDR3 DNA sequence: TGTGCCAGCAGTTTAACAGGGACCGTTAATGAAAAACTGTTTTTT. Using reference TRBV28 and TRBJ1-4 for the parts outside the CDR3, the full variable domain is DVKVTQSSRYLVKRTGEKVFLECVQDMDHENMFWYRQDPGLGLRLIYFSYDVKMKEKGDIPEGYSVSREKKERFSLILESASTNQTSMYLCASSLTGTVNEKLFFGSGTQLSVL.

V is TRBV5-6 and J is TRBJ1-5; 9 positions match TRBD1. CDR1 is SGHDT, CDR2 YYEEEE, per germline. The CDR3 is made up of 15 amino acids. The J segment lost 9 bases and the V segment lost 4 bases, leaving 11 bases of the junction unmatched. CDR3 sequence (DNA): TGTGCCAGCAGCATGGGACAGGGCAACGTGTGGCCCCAGCATTTT. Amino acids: CASSMGQGNVWPQHF. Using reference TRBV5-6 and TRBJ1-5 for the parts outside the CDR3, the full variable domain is DAGVTQSPTHLIKTRGQQVTLRCSPKSGHDTVSWYQQALGQGPQFIFQYYEEEERQRGNFPDRFSGHQFPNYSSELNVNALLLGDSALYLCASSMGQGNVWPQHFGDGTRLSIL.

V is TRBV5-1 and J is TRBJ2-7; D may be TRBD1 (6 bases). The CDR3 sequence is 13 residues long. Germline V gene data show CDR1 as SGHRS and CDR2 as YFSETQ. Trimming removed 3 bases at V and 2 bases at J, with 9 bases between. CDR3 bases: TGCGCCAGCAGCTCCAGGGGCACCTACGAGCAGTACTTC. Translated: CASSSRGTYEQYF.

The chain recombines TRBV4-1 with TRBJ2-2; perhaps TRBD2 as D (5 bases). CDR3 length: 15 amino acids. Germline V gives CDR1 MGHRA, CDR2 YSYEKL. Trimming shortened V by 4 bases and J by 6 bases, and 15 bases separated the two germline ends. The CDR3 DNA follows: TGCGCCAGCAGCCGACCCTGGACTGATTCCGGGGAGCTGTTTTTT. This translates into CASSRPWTDSGELFF.

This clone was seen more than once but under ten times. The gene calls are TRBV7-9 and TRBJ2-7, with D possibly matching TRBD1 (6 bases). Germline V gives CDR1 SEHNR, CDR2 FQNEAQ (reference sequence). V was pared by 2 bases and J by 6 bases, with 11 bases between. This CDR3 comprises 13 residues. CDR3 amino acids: CASSLNSGVEQYF. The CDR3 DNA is TGTGCCAGCAGCTTAAATTCAGGGGTCGAGCAGTACTTC.

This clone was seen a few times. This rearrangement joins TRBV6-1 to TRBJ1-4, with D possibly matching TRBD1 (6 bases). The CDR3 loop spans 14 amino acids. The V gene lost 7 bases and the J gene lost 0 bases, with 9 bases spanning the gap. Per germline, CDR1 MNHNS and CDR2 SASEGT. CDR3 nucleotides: TGTGCCAGCACAGGGGATGCAACTAATGAAAAACTGTTTTTT. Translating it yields CASTGDATNEKLFF.

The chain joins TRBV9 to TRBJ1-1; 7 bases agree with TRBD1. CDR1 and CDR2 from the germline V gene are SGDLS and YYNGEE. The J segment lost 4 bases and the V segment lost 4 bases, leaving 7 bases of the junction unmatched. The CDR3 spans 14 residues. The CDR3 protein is CASSSPQGSTEAFF. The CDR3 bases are TGTGCCAGCAGCTCACCACAGGGGTCCACTGAAGCTTTCTTT.

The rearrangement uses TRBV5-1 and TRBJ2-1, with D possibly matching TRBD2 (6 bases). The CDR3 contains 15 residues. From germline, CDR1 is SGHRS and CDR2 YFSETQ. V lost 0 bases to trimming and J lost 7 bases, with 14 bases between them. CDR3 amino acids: CASSLDRGIGNEQFF. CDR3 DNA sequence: TGCGCCAGCAGCTTGGACCGCGGGATAGGGAATGAGCAGTTCTTC.

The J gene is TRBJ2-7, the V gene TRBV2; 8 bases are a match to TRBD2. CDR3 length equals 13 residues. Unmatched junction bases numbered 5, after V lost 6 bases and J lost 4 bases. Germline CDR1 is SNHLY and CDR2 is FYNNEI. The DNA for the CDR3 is TGTGCCAGCAGACCTCTAGCGGGTTACGAGCAGTACTTC. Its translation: CASRPLAGYEQYF.

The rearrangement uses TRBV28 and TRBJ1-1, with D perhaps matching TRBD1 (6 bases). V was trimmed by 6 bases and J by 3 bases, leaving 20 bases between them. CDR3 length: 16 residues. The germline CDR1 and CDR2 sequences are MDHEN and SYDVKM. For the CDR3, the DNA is TGTGCCAGCAGCCTCCGGGGCAGGGGTTGGTACACTGAAGCTTTCTTT. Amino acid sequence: CASSLRGRGWYTEAFF.

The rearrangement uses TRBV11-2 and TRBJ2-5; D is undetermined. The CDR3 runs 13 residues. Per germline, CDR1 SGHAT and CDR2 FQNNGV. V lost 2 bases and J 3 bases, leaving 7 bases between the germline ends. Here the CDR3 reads CASSLSVKETQYF. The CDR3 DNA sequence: TGTGCCAGCAGCTTAAGCGTTAAAGAGACCCAGTACTTC.

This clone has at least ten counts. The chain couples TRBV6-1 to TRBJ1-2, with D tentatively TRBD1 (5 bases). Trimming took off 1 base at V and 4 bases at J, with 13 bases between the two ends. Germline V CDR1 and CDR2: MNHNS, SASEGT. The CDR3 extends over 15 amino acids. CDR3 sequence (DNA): TGTGCCAGCAGTGAAGAGGAGGGTGGGGGCTATGGCTACACCTTC. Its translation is CASSEEEGGGYGYTF.

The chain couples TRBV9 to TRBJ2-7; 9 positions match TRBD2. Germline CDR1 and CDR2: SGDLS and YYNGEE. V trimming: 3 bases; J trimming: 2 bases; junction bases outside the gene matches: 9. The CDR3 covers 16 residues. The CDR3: CASSARAGGMTYEQYF. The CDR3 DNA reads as TGTGCCAGCAGCGCCCGAGCGGGGGGCATGACCTACGAGCAGTACTTC.

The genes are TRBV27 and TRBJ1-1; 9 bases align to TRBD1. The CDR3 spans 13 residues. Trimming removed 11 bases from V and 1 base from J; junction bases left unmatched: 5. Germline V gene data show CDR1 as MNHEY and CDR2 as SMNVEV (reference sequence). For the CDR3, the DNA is TGTGCCGTTACGGACAGGGGGAACACTGAAGCTTTCTTT. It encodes CAVTDRGNTEAFF.

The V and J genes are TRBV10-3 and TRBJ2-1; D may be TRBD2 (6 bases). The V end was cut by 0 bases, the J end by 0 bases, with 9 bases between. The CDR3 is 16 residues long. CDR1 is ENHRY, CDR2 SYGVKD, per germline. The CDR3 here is CAISESMGGSYNEQFF. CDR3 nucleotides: TGTGCCATCAGTGAGTCGATGGGAGGCTCCTACAATGAGCAGTTCTTC.